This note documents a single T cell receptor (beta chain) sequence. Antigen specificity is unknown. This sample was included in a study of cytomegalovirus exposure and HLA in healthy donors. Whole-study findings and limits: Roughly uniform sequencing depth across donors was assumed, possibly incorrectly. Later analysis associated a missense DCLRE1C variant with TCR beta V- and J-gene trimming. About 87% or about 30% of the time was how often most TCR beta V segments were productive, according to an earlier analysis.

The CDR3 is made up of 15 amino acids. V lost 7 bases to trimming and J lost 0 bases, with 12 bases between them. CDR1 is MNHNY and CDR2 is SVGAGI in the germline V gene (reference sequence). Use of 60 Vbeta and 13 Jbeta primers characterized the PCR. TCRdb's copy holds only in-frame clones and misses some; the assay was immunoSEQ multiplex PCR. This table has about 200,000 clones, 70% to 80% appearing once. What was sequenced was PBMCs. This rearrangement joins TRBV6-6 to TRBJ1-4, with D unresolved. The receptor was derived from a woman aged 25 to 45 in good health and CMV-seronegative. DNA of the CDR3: TGTGCCAGCACCCCAAGCCCTGCAACTAATGAAAAACTGTTTTTT. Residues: CASTPSPATNEKLFF.